These 23 T cell receptor beta chains originate from one sample sequenced in a study of T cell responses to AZD1222 COVID-19 vaccine. Assay: immunoSEQ multiplex PCR; the TCRdb copy retains only in-frame clones and omits some. The table has under 150,000 clones, about 90% seen once. The specimen was peripheral blood, collected 28 days after the second AZD1222 dose. These receptors all come from an adult who received the AZD1222 COVID-19 vaccine.

The CDR3 is CASSPTGETEAFF. The CDR3 coding sequence is TGTGCCAGCTCACCCACAGGGGAAACTGAAGCTTTCTTT. The rearrangement joins TRBV18 to TRBJ1-1; 7 bases align to TRBD1. Unmatched junction bases numbered 3, after V lost 3 bases and J lost 5 bases. This CDR3 has 13 residues. Germline CDR1 is KGHSH and CDR2 is LQKENI.

The chain couples TRBV5-1 to TRBJ2-7; possibly TRBD1 for D (6 bases). The CDR3 is 15 amino acids. Germline loops: CDR1 SGHRS, CDR2 YFSETQ. The V and J ends lost 4 bases and 3 bases respectively, with 17 bases between them. The CDR3 DNA reads as TGCGCCAGCAGCCTAAACAGGGAGAGGGACTACGAGCAGTACTTC. As protein: CASSLNRERDYEQYF.

This clone showed up just a few times. J is TRBJ1-1 and V is TRBV28, with D maybe TRBD1 (6 bases). Trimming pared 7 bases from V and 3 bases from J, leaving 15 bases between. This CDR3 region has 14 residues. CDR1 is MDHEN and CDR2 is SYDVKM in the germline V gene. CDR3 nucleotides: TGTGCCAGCATTACCCGGGGGGGGCACACTGAAGCTTTCTTT. Translated: CASITRGGHTEAFF.

This clone has more than one count but fewer than ten. The V call is TRBV19, the J call TRBJ1-5, with a possible D match to TRBD1 (5 bases). The V end lost 3 bases, the J end lost 3 bases, and 18 bases lay between the germline ends. CDR1 is LNHDA, CDR2 SQIVND, per germline (reference sequence). The CDR3 spans 17 residues. CDR3: CASSMGSGRGINQPQHF. The CDR3 DNA sequence: TGTGCCAGTAGTATGGGTTCGGGGCGAGGTATCAATCAGCCCCAGCATTTT.

The rearrangement uses TRBV7-9 and TRBJ2-5, with TRBD1 matching over 11 bases. The CDR3 loop spans 17 amino acids. Germline CDR1 reads SEHNR; CDR2 reads FQNEAQ (reference sequence). V lost 3 bases to trimming and J lost 5 bases; unmatched junction nucleotides: 11. The DNA of the CDR3 is TGTGCCAGCAGCTTTCCGTCTGGACAGGGGGCGCGTGAGACCCAGTACTTC. It is translated as CASSFPSGQGARETQYF.

The gene calls are TRBV6-5 and TRBJ2-2, with D tentatively TRBD1 (5 bases). The germline gives CDR1 MNHEY, CDR2 SVGAGI. V shed 6 bases and J shed 6 bases, with 11 bases lying between them. The CDR3 loop spans 13 amino acids. The CDR3 sequence: CASRPQGPGELFF. DNA for the CDR3: TGTGCCAGCAGACCCCAGGGTCCCGGGGAGCTGTTTTTT.

The rearrangement links TRBV30 to TRBJ1-1; D uncertain. From germline, CDR1 is GTSNPN and CDR2 SVGIG (reference sequence). V lost 4 bases to trimming and J lost 2 bases, with 8 bases between them. CDR3 length: 12 amino acids. CDR3 coding DNA: TGTGCCTGGAACGACGGTAACACTGAAGCTTTCTTT. This encodes CAWNDGNTEAFF.

The V and J genes are TRBV4-1 and TRBJ2-3; D could derive from TRBD1 or TRBD2 (5 bases each). V was trimmed by 0 bases and J by 3 bases, leaving 16 bases between them. Germline CDR1 is MGHRA and CDR2 is YSYEKL. CDR3 length: 17 amino acids. The CDR3 is CASSQDFGGVPTDTQYF. The DNA of the CDR3 is TGCGCCAGCAGCCAAGATTTTGGGGGAGTGCCTACAGATACGCAGTATTTT.

This chain connects TRBV7-2 to TRBJ1-5; D unclear. CDR1 is SGHTA, CDR2 FQGNSA, per germline. The V end was cut by 4 bases, the J end by 7 bases, with 11 bases between. This CDR3 comprises 13 residues. CDR3 in DNA: TGTGCCAGCAGCTACCGCCACGGGCAGCCCCAGCATTTT. This gives the protein CASSYRHGQPQHF.

The chain joins TRBV9 to TRBJ2-3; TRBD2 is a possible D gene (6 bases). Per the germline V gene, CDR1 is SGDLS and CDR2 is YYNGEE. This CDR3 comprises 15 residues. V was trimmed by 2 bases and J by 3 bases, leaving 13 bases between them. The CDR3 spells CASSVVGRETDTQYF. In DNA form, the CDR3 reads TGTGCCAGCAGCGTGGTGGGGCGGGAAACAGATACGCAGTATTTT.

The chain combines TRBV9 with TRBJ2-2; TRBD2 matches 13 bases. The CDR3 has 17 residues. Germline CDR1 is SGDLS and CDR2 is YYNGEE. Trimming removed 4 bases from V and 4 bases from J; junction bases left unmatched: 7. The CDR3 sequence is CASSPGGLAGLTGELFF. Written as DNA, the CDR3 is TGTGCCAGCAGCCCAGGGGGACTAGCGGGGCTCACCGGGGAGCTGTTTTTT.

The genes are TRBV5-5 and TRBJ2-1; 8 bases match TRBD2. CDR1 SGHKS and CDR2 YYEKEE come from the germline V gene (reference sequence). Trimming cost V 3 bases and J 8 bases; bases outside gene matches: 4. The CDR3 has 13 residues. CDR3 in DNA: TGTGCCAGCAGCTACGGGGGGGCCGATGAGCAGTTCTTC. Amino acids: CASSYGGADEQFF.

This chain joins TRBV19 and TRBJ1-5; 9 bases agree with TRBD1. This CDR3 region has 14 residues. After removal of 8 bases from V and 6 bases from J, the junction contained 8 bases not matched to a gene. CDR1 LNHDA and CDR2 SQIVND come from the germline V gene (reference sequence). CDR3 amino acids: CASDRQGGPQPQHF. CDR3 coding DNA: TGTGCCAGTGACAGACAGGGGGGACCTCAGCCCCAGCATTTT.

This chain links TRBV7-9 with TRBJ2-5; 7 bases are shared with TRBD1. The V segment lost 3 bases and the J segment 5 bases; nucleotides outside the gene matches: 6. The CDR3 totals 14 residues. CDR1 is SEHNR, CDR2 FQNEAQ, per germline (reference sequence). The CDR3 sequence: CASSLMAQGETQYF. DNA for the CDR3: TGTGCCAGCAGCTTGATGGCACAGGGGGAGACCCAGTACTTC.

This clone was found once. The CDR3, as DNA: TGTGCCAGCAGTGCTAGCACTGAAGCTTTCTTT. It translates to CASSASTEAFF. The chain links TRBV7-2 to TRBJ1-1, with D hard to call. V lost 6 bases and J lost 4, with 6 bases in between. The CDR3 has 11 residues. The germline V gene has CDR1 SGHTA and CDR2 FQGNSA.

This chain links TRBV6-5 with TRBJ1-2; D uncertain. The CDR3 spans 12 residues. V gave up 8 bases and J gave up 4 bases, with 11 bases separating them. Per germline, CDR1 MNHEY and CDR2 SVGAGI. The CDR3: CASQGGGYGYTF. In DNA, the CDR3 is TGTGCCAGCCAAGGAGGTGGCTATGGCTACACCTTC.

The V call is TRBV19, the J call TRBJ1-6, with D perhaps matching TRBD1 (6 bases). The CDR3 extends over 15 amino acids. CDR1 is LNHDA, CDR2 SQIVND, per germline (reference sequence). Trimming removed 10 bases from V and 4 bases from J, with 17 bases in between. CDR3 nucleotides: TGTGCCACCCGGGGGGGAGACAGGTATAATTCACCCCTCCACTTT. Translation gives CATRGGDRYNSPLHF.

The V and J genes are TRBV7-2 and TRBJ1-5, with D possibly TRBD1 on 5 matching bases. The V gene's germline CDR1 is SGHTA and CDR2 FQGNSA. This CDR3 comprises 15 residues. The V gene lost 5 bases and the J gene lost 1 base, with 12 bases spanning the gap. The CDR3 nucleotides read TGTGCCAGCAGCCCCGACAGAGCGAGCAATCAGCCCCAGCATTTT. Its protein product is CASSPDRASNQPQHF.

V and J are TRBV6-5 and TRBJ1-4; 8 nucleotides match TRBD1. The CDR3 has 12 residues. With V trimmed by 9 bases and J by 8 bases, 5 bases remained unmatched. Germline V gives CDR1 MNHEY, CDR2 SVGAGI. The CDR3 protein is CARTGVGEKLFF. The CDR3 DNA follows: TGTGCCAGGACAGGGGTGGGCGAAAAACTGTTTTTT.

The chain couples TRBV27 to TRBJ2-3; either TRBD1 or TRBD2 may fit D (5 bases each). Germline CDR1 and CDR2: MNHEY and SMNVEV (reference sequence). This CDR3 spans 15 amino acids. V lost 6 bases to trimming and J lost 1 base, with 14 bases between them. The CDR3 is CASSSGAGGTDTQYF. The CDR3 bases are TGTGCCAGCAGCTCCGGGGCGGGCGGCACAGATACGCAGTATTTT.

The J gene is TRBJ1-2, the V gene TRBV20-1; the D is unclear. Trimming took off 3 bases at V and 3 bases at J, with 14 bases between the two ends. CDR1 and CDR2 from the germline V gene are DFQATT and SNEGSKA (reference sequence). The CDR3 consists of 14 residues. CDR3 loop: CSASHPARDYGYTF. In DNA form, the CDR3 reads TGCAGTGCTAGTCACCCAGCTCGCGACTATGGCTACACCTTC.

V usage is TRBV10-3 and J usage is TRBJ2-5; 9 bases are a match to TRBD1. V dropped 6 bases and J dropped 5; count of bases not matched to a gene: 4. Germline-derived CDR1 and CDR2 are ENHRY and SYGVKD. The CDR3 consists of 13 residues. The CDR3 DNA follows: TGTGCCATCAGACAGGGGGCGGAGGAGACCCAGTACTTC. Encoded protein: CAIRQGAEETQYF.

V is TRBV6-2 or TRBV6-3 and J is TRBJ1-2; maybe TRBD1 (5 bases). The CDR3 totals 14 residues. CDR1 is MNHEY and CDR2 is SVGEGT in the germline V gene. The V and J ends lost 5 bases and 7 bases respectively, with 17 bases between them. The CDR3 loop reads CASSPGVRVTGYTF. The CDR3 nucleotides read TGTGCCAGCAGTCCCGGAGTCAGGGTTACTGGCTACACCTTC.